The rows below give T cell receptor beta chains drawn from one sample of a study of shared clonotypes between healthy human individuals. The assay was immunoSEQ multiplex PCR, and TCRdb's table has in-frame clones only and misses some. The sample lists 2 million or so clones, 90% to 95% occurring once. Sequencing used naive CD4+ T cells sorted from blood. The source is a man younger than 30 in good health. CDR3s include the opening cysteine and the closing phenylalanine or tryptophan. The D gene is left open where the match is weak. Not every row has a clone size; where given, it reads once, few, many or a size class.

j_call clone_size v_call d_call cdr3_aa cdr3_nt
TRBJ2-5 . TRBV30 TRBD2 CATSIAGPKETQYF TGTGCTACCTCGATAGCGGGGCCGAAGGAGACCCAGTACTTC
TRBJ1-4 . TRBV10-3 . CAISGRGDILFF TGTGCCATCAGCGGTAGGGGGGACATACTGTTTTTT
TRBJ2-2 once TRBV5-1 TRBD1 CASSYEGATGGELFF TGCGCCAGCAGCTACGAGGGGGCGACGGGCGGGGAGCTGTTTTTT
TRBJ1-5 . TRBV28 . CASSFWGADQPQHF TGTGCCAGCAGTTTCTGGGGGGCGGATCAGCCCCAGCATTTT
TRBJ1-2 . TRBV6-1 . CASSEQAGINYGYTF TGTGCCAGCAGTGAACAGGCGGGAATTAACTATGGCTACACCTTC
TRBJ2-1 . TRBV9 TRBD1 CASSVTPGVGTDSYNEQFF TGTGCCAGCAGCGTCACCCCTGGGGTGGGGACAGATTCCTACAATGAGCAGTTCTTC
TRBJ2-7 . TRBV18 . CASSPPSSGYEQYF TGTGCCAGCTCACCACCTAGTTCAGGGTACGAGCAGTACTTC
TRBJ2-5 . TRBV25-1 . CASSVGGETQYF TGTGCCAGCAGTGTTGGAGGAGAGACCCAGTACTTC
TRBJ1-2 . TRBV27 TRBD1 CASSTRGQFNYGYTF TGTGCCAGCAGTACCAGGGGACAGTTTAACTATGGCTACACCTTC
TRBJ2-4 . TRBV6-6 . CASLDVAKNIQYF TGTGCCAGCCTTGATGTAGCCAAAAACATTCAGTACTTC
TRBJ1-2 . TRBV5-6 TRBD1 CASSARQGPYGYTF TGTGCCAGCAGCGCGAGACAGGGTCCGTATGGCTACACCTTC
TRBJ1-4 . TRBV6-6 TRBD1 CASRQGQGGEKLFF TGTGCCAGCAGACAAGGACAGGGAGGGGAAAAACTGTTTTTT
TRBJ1-1 . TRBV19 . CASRVEDRTEAFF TGTGCCAGTAGAGTAGAGGACAGAACTGAAGCTTTCTTT
TRBJ2-5 . TRBV30 . CAWSEARGMRETQYF TGTGCCTGGAGTGAAGCTCGCGGGATGCGGGAGACCCAGTACTTC
TRBJ2-2 once TRBV18 TRBD2 CASSLGLAPAGELFF TGTGCCAGCTCACTCGGACTAGCCCCCGCCGGGGAGCTGTTTTTT
TRBJ1-5 . TRBV14 . CASSQGDQPQHF TGTGCCAGCAGCCAAGGAGACCAGCCCCAGCATTTT